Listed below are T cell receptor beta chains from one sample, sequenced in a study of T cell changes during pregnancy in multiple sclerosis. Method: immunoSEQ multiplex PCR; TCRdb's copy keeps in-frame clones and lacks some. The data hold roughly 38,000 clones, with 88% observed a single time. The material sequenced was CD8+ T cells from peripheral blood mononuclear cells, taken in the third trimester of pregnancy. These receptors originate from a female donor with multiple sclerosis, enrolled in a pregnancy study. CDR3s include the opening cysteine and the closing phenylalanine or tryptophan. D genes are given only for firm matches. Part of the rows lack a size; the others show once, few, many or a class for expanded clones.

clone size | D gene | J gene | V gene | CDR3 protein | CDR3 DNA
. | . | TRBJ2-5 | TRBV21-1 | CARASGGTSETQYF | TGTGCCAGGGCCTCCGGGGGGACGTCCGAGACCCAGTACTTC
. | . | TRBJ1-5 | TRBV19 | CASSPRAYNQPQHF | TGTGCCAGTAGTCCCAGGGCCTACAATCAGCCCCAGCATTTT
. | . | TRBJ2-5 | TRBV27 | CASSFLGAQETQYF | TGTGCCAGCAGTTTTTTGGGGGCCCAAGAGACCCAGTACTTC
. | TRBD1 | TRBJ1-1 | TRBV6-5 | CASSYGTGDTEAFF | TGTGCCAGCAGTTACGGGACAGGGGACACTGAAGCTTTCTTT
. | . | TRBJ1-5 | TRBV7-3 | CASSPWAGSNQPQHF | TGTGCCAGCTCCCCGTGGGCAGGCTCTAATCAGCCCCAGCATTTT
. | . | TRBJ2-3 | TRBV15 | CATSRPAGLLGDTQYF | TGTGCCACCAGCAGGCCCGCGGGGTTACTAGGAGATACGCAGTATTTT
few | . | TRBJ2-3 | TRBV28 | CASSFYREGSTDTQYF | TGTGCCAGCAGTTTCTACAGGGAGGGTAGCACAGATACGCAGTATTTT
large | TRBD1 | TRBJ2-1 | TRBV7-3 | CASSWGTGNNEQFF | TGTGCCAGCAGCTGGGGGACAGGGAACAATGAGCAGTTCTTC
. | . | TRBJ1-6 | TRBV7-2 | CASSLGAGVYNSPLHF | TGTGCCAGCAGCTTAGGGGCGGGTGTTTATAATTCACCCCTCCACTTT
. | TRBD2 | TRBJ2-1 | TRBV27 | CASRNRAGGGDEQFF | TGTGCCAGCAGAAACCGAGCGGGGGGTGGGGATGAGCAGTTCTTC
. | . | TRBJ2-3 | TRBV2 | CASSADSSSTDTQYF | TGTGCCAGCAGTGCGGACTCGTCTAGCACAGATACGCAGTATTTT
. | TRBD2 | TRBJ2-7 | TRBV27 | CASRGDPASGAYEQYF | TGTGCCAGCAGGGGGGACCCGGCTAGCGGGGCCTACGAGCAGTACTTC
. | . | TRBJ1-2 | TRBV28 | CASSWAETGTGYTF | TGTGCCAGCAGTTGGGCCGAGACAGGTACCGGCTACACCTTC
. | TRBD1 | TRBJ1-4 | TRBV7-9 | CASSYPNRGGGEKLFF | TGTGCCAGCAGCTACCCAAACAGGGGTGGGGGTGAAAAACTGTTTTTT
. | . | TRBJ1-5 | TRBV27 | CASSHHSNQPQHF | TGTGCCAGCAGTCATCATAGCAATCAGCCCCAGCATTTT
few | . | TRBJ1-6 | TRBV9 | CASSIGGNSPLHF | TGTGCCAGCAGCATAGGAGGTAATTCACCCCTCCACTTT
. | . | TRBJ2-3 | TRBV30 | CAWSADSLSTQYF | TGTGCCTGGAGTGCAGACAGTCTGAGTACGCAGTATTTT
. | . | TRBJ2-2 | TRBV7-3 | CASSSPGGSNTGELFF | TGTGCCAGCAGCTCCCCAGGGGGGTCGAACACCGGGGAGCTGTTTTTT